The TCR beta chain described here comes from a study of cytomegalovirus exposure and HLA in healthy donors. CDR3 length: 17 amino acids. The germline CDR1 and CDR2 sequences are MGHRA and YSYEKL. Unmatched junction bases numbered 12, after V lost 3 bases and J lost 5 bases. With 60 Vbeta and 13 Jbeta primers, the PCR was carried out. Clones were read by immunoSEQ multiplex PCR, and TCRdb kept only the in-frame ones, dropping some. The top ten clones hold roughly 1.8% of a sample with some 130,000 clones, 70% to 85% of them seen once. Study observations and caveats: At a 0.05 false discovery rate, a later analysis found over 15,000 TCR beta sequences to be associated with HLA alleles. Later analysis revealed greater clonal expansion in HLA-associated TCR beta chains than in equally common others.

As concerns this clone: Its antigen is still unknown.

Whereas donors were nominally healthy upon sampling, unrecorded immune exposures were probable. The chain has TRBV4-1 and TRBJ1-1; TRBD1 matches 10 bases. Sequencing was done on a sample of PBMCs. This clonotype was sampled from a boy under 18 in good health and CMV-seronegative. CDR3 coding DNA: TGCGCCAGCAGCCACAGACAGATAAGGACAGGGGGGACTGAAGCTTTCTTT. It yields the protein CASSHRQIRTGGTEAFF.